These T cell receptor beta chains were read from a single sample in a study of blood T cell repertoires in COVID-19. Produced via immunoSEQ multiplex PCR; TCRdb's table is partial and in-frame only. The data contain roughly 240,000 clones, approximately 85% of them singletons. What was sequenced was peripheral blood. All receptors derive from a man aged 45-65 years with COVID-19, enrolled during active disease. The CDR3 runs from the conserved cysteine through the conserved F or W. Each record gives: D gene, J gene, V gene, clone size, CDR3 DNA, CDR3 protein. A D gene is named only where the DNA matches it firmly. Size is omitted from some rows. Given values are once, few, many or a class for expanded clones.

d_call: TRBD1
j_call: TRBJ1-2
v_call: TRBV24-1
clone_size: few
cdr3_nt: TGTGCCACCAGTGATTTGGGGACAGGGCCCAATGGCTACACCTTC
cdr3_aa: CATSDLGTGPNGYTF

d_call: -
j_call: TRBJ2-1
v_call: TRBV24-1
clone_size: few
cdr3_nt: TGTGCCACCAGTGATTATCGAGGGTCGGACGAGCAGTTCTTC
cdr3_aa: CATSDYRGSDEQFF

d_call: -
j_call: TRBJ1-1
v_call: TRBV5-6
clone_size: -
cdr3_nt: TGTGCCAGCAGCTTCCGAGACACAGGGTTTACTGAAGCTTTCTTT
cdr3_aa: CASSFRDTGFTEAFF

d_call: -
j_call: TRBJ2-1
v_call: TRBV6-5
clone_size: -
cdr3_nt: TGTGCCGCAACAGGGATCGATGAGCAGTTCTTC
cdr3_aa: CAATGIDEQFF

d_call: TRBD2
j_call: TRBJ2-5
v_call: TRBV2
clone_size: -
cdr3_nt: TGTGCCAGCAGTGAAGGGGCTAGCGGGGTGGAGACCCAGTACTTC
cdr3_aa: CASSEGASGVETQYF

d_call: -
j_call: TRBJ1-2
v_call: TRBV7-2
clone_size: -
cdr3_nt: TGTGCCAGCAGCTTATCTGACTACGAGGGCTACACCTTC
cdr3_aa: CASSLSDYEGYTF

d_call: TRBD1
j_call: TRBJ2-7
v_call: TRBV20-1
clone_size: -
cdr3_nt: TGCAGTGCTAGTGTCGGGACAGGGATAAGCGAGCAGTACTTC
cdr3_aa: CSASVGTGISEQYF

d_call: -
j_call: TRBJ2-7
v_call: TRBV28
clone_size: -
cdr3_nt: TGTGCCAGCAGTTTATCTACGGGCTCCTACGAGCAGTACTTC
cdr3_aa: CASSLSTGSYEQYF

d_call: -
j_call: TRBJ2-7
v_call: TRBV7-9
clone_size: -
cdr3_nt: TGTGCCAGCAGCTTACAGGCCTACGAGCAGTACTTC
cdr3_aa: CASSLQAYEQYF

d_call: TRBD1
j_call: TRBJ2-5
v_call: TRBV11-3
clone_size: -
cdr3_nt: TGTGCCAGCAGCCAAGACAGGGGTGAGACCCAGTACTTC
cdr3_aa: CASSQDRGETQYF